Listed below are T cell receptor beta chains from one sample, sequenced in a study of low-dose radiotherapy and immunotherapy resistance in tumors. TCRdb re-derived calls from the reads in MiXCR, one entry per CDR3 protein. Of tens of thousands of distinct CDR3 sequences listed, 9% to 9.5% were seen once; the top ten hold 0.8% to 1.3%. Sequencing was performed on PBMCs, taken before treatment. The receptors were sampled from a male donor with prostate cancer. The CDR3 runs from the conserved cysteine through the conserved F or W. A D gene is named only where the DNA matches it firmly. Not all rows give a size; the values are once, few, many and, for expanded clones, a class.

j_call | d_call | v_call | clone_size | cdr3_nt | cdr3_aa
TRBJ2-7 | TRBD2 | TRBV20-1 | - | TGCAGTGCTAGGGGTCTAGCGGGACTCTCCTACGAGCAGTACTTC | CSARGLAGLSYEQYF
TRBJ2-3 | TRBD1 | TRBV20-1 | many | TGCAGTGCTGAGAGGCGGACAGGGGAAACAGATACGCAGTATTTT | CSAERRTGETDTQYF
TRBJ2-2 | TRBD1 | TRBV5-1 | many | TGCGCCAGCAGAGGGGACAGGGGGAACACCGGGGAGCTGTTTTTT | CASRGDRGNTGELFF
TRBJ2-7 | - | TRBV28 | - | TGTGCCAGCAGTTTAGATTGGCAGGGTGGGGAGCAGTACTTC | CASSLDWQGGEQYF
TRBJ2-2 | TRBD2 | TRBV19 | many | TGTGCCAGCCGAAGGGGCGGGAGTATCTATGGAGGGGAGCTGTTTTTT | CASRRGGSIYGGELFF
TRBJ2-3 | - | TRBV30 | many | TGTGCCTGGAGTCCCAACAATCTCCCAGATACGCAGTATTTT | CAWSPNNLPDTQYF
TRBJ2-6 | - | TRBV5-4 | many | TGTGCCAGCAGCTTGGTTTCTACAGGCTCTGGGGCCAACGTCCTGACTTTC | CASSLVSTGSGANVLTF
TRBJ2-7 | TRBD2 | TRBV7-9 | many | TGTGCCAGCAGCCTCGGAATAGCGGGAGCAAACGACGAGCAGTACTTC | CASSLGIAGANDEQYF
TRBJ1-5 | - | TRBV10-3 | many | TGTGCCATCAGTCCGGACGGCAGCAATCAGCCCCAGCATTTT | CAISPDGSNQPQHF
TRBJ1-4 | - | TRBV9 | many | TGTGCCAGCAGCGTAGCGGGAGGGCCTCCAACTAATGAAAAACTGTTTTTT | CASSVAGGPPTNEKLFF
TRBJ2-5 | - | TRBV10-1 | many | TGCGCCAGCAAACGGGAGCTCAAACCGGAGACCCAGTACTTC | CASKRELKPETQYF
TRBJ2-7 | - | TRBV3-1 | - | TGTGCCAGCAGCCAAGAGGGTCGAGCCTACGAGCAGTATTTC | CASSQEGRAYEQYF
TRBJ2-1 | - | TRBV7-9 | many | TGTGCCAGCAGCTCTCAGACAGGCGGCTATGAGCAGTTCTTC | CASSSQTGGYEQFF
TRBJ1-4 | - | TRBV9 | many | TGTGCCAGCAGCGGAGTCCCCCGGGCCGAGGGTGAAAAACTGTTTTTT | CASSGVPRAEGEKLFF
TRBJ1-2 | TRBD1 | TRBV5-1 | many | TGCGCCAGCAGCTGGACAGGCGCATATGGCTACACCTTC | CASSWTGAYGYTF
TRBJ2-3 | TRBD2 | TRBV2 | many | TGTGCCAGCTTGGCGGGAGCTCGCACAGATACGCAGTATTTT | CASLAGARTDTQYF
TRBJ2-7 | - | TRBV20-1 | many | TGCAGTGCTAGAATCCCCACTCCCCCTTACGAGCAGTACTTC | CSARIPTPPYEQYF
TRBJ2-7 | - | TRBV6-2/TRBV6-3 | many | TGTGCCAGCAGTTACCCCACGAAGGGTGGCTACGAGCAGTACTTC | CASSYPTKGGYEQYF
TRBJ1-6 | - | TRBV12-3/TRBV12-4 | few | TGTGCCAGCAGTGCCCAGGACAGTTATTCACCCCTCCACTTT | CASSAQDSYSPLHF
TRBJ2-7 | - | TRBV10-3 | many | TGTGCCATCAGTGAGTCGCCCGGGACCATCGACGAGCAGTACTTC | CAISESPGTIDEQYF
TRBJ2-5 | TRBD2 | TRBV19 | - | TGTGCCAGTAGGGCTAGCGGGAGTGGAGAGACCCAGTACTTC | CASRASGSGETQYF
TRBJ1-1 | - | TRBV29-1 | many | TGCAGCGTTGCTGAGAACACTGAAGCTTTCTTT | CSVAENTEAFF
TRBJ2-3 | - | TRBV4-3 | many | TGCGCCAGCAGCCAAGGAATAGGGAGCACAGATACGCAGTATTTT | CASSQGIGSTDTQYF
TRBJ1-1 | - | TRBV19 | - | TGTGCCAGTAGCCGGGGTTATGAAGCTTTCTTT | CASSRGYEAFF
TRBJ2-2 | TRBD2 | TRBV29-1 | many | TGCAGCGTGGTAGCGGGAGGGACTTTCGGGGAGCTGTTTTTT | CSVVAGGTFGELFF
TRBJ2-7 | TRBD2 | TRBV6-2/TRBV6-3 | many | TGTGCCAGTAGGGGACTAGCGGGACGCGAGCAGTACTTC | CASRGLAGREQYF